This TCR beta chain was captured in a study of preoperative IRX-2 immunotherapy in early breast cancer. This CDR3 has 13 residues. V trimming: 3 bases; J trimming: 4 bases; junction bases outside the gene matches: 1. Germline V CDR1 and CDR2: SGHRS, YFSETQ. Treatment reported: preoperative locoregional IRX-2 cytokine immunotherapy. Libraries were prepared by immunoSEQ multiplex PCR; TCRdb keeps only in-frame clonotypes and omits some of them. The sample comprises approximately 34,000 clones, about 95% of which are singletons, and roughly 6.7% rests with the top ten. V and J are TRBV5-1 and TRBJ1-3, with 7 bases fitting TRBD1. The clonotype comes from a human donor with breast cancer. The sample here was taken from a patient treated with IRX-2 immunotherapy. CDR3 coding DNA: TGCGCCAGCAGCTCGACAGGGGGAAACACCATATATTTT. Translation: CASSSTGGNTIYF.